This entry lists 29 T cell receptor beta chains sequenced from one sample in a study of shared clonotypes between healthy human individuals. Here immunoSEQ multiplex PCR was the method, and the copy in TCRdb shows in-frame clones only, minus some. The table includes about 2.4 million clones, approximately 94% detected once. The sample taken for sequencing was naive CD4+ T cells from PBMCs. Subset indicated: CD45RA+ positively selected. These receptors all stem from a man younger than 30 in good health. Some clones in this sample may be carry-over from other donors' samples.

The chain has TRBV4-1 and TRBJ1-4; D perhaps matches TRBD1 (6 bases). This CDR3 has 15 amino acids. Looked up from germline, CDR1 is MGHRA and CDR2 is YSYEKL. Trimming shortened V by 1 base and J by 7 bases, and 13 bases separated the two germline ends. The CDR3 DNA sequence: TGCGCCAGCAGCCAAGTTCCGGGGGCGCCTGAAAAACTGTTTTTT. As protein: CASSQVPGAPEKLFF.

V usage is TRBV7-7 and J usage is TRBJ2-5; TRBD2 is a possible D gene (6 bases). V was shortened by 5 bases and J by 1 base, with 11 bases between the two germline ends. The CDR3 runs 14 residues. Germline V gives CDR1 SSHAT, CDR2 FNYEAQ (reference sequence). The CDR3 region has the DNA TGTGCCAGCAGCCGCGTCGGGGGCCAAGAGACCCAGTACTTC. It is translated as CASSRVGGQETQYF. Complete variable domain (other parts from reference TRBV7-7 and TRBJ2-5): GAGVSQSPRYKVTKRGQDVTLRCDPISSHATLYWYQQALGQGPEFLTYFNYEAQPDKSGLPSDRFSAERPEGSISTLTIQRTEQRDSAMYRCASSRVGGQETQYFGPGTRLLVL.

This chain links TRBV5-1 with TRBJ1-4; D is undetermined. The CDR3 extends over 14 amino acids. Germline loops: CDR1 SGHRS, CDR2 YFSETQ. V lost 0 bases to trimming and J lost 8 bases, with 11 bases between them. In DNA form, the CDR3 reads TGCGCCAGCAGCTTGGACAGTACTTTCGAAAAACTGTTTTTT. Protein: CASSLDSTFEKLFF.

The rearrangement joins TRBV7-9 to TRBJ1-2; D unresolved. This CDR3 is built from 11 residues. Germline V gene sequence: CDR1 SEHNR, CDR2 FQNEAQ (reference sequence). V lost 4 bases and J 8 bases, leaving 8 bases between the germline ends. The CDR3: CASSSRGGYTF. CDR3 in DNA: TGTGCCAGCAGCTCCCGGGGAGGCTACACCTTC.

The rearrangement joins TRBV28 to TRBJ1-2, with a weak D call TRBD1 (5 bases). Trimming left V 6 bases short and J 8 bases short, with 19 bases between. The CDR3 is 14 residues long. In germline, CDR1 is MDHEN, CDR2 SYDVKM. CDR3 residues: CASRGLRSLSGYTF. The CDR3 nucleotides are TGTGCCAGCAGGGGGCTTCGGTCCCTCTCGGGCTACACCTTC.

This chain uses TRBV5-4 with TRBJ2-7; 7 nucleotides agree with TRBD2. V was clipped by 0 bases and J by 0 bases; unmatched bases: 9. Germline V gene sequence: CDR1 SGHNT, CDR2 YYREEE (reference sequence). The CDR3 spans 17 residues. In nucleotides, the CDR3 is TGTGCCAGCAGCTTGGCCGCTAGCGGAGGGAGCTCCTACGAGCAGTACTTC. This gives the protein CASSLAASGGSSYEQYF.

The chain recombines TRBV2 with TRBJ2-5, with TRBD1 identical over 8 bases. The germline V gene has CDR1 SNHLY and CDR2 FYNNEI. After removal of 4 bases from V and 2 bases from J, the junction contained 6 bases not matched to a gene. The length of the CDR3 is 15 residues. The CDR3 DNA reads TGTGCCAGCAGTGGGAACAGGGGGGAACAAGAGACCCAGTACTTC. Its translation: CASSGNRGEQETQYF.

This clone was picked up one time. This chain joins TRBV11-2 and TRBJ2-5, with 7 bases aligning to TRBD1. CDR1 and CDR2 from the germline V gene are SGHAT and FQNNGV. The V and J ends lost 2 bases and 2 bases, in that order; junction bases with no gene match: 5. The CDR3 extends over 15 amino acids. The CDR3 nucleotides are TGTGCCAGCAGCTTAACAGGGGCTGTACAAGAGACCCAGTACTTC. This gives the protein CASSLTGAVQETQYF.

This clone was counted a single time. This chain connects TRBV7-6 to TRBJ1-1; D is undetermined. Per the germline V gene, CDR1 is SGHVS and CDR2 is FNYEAQ. Deletions cut 1 base from V and 4 bases from J, with 7 bases between. The CDR3 extends over 13 amino acids. The CDR3 protein is CASSLDPGTEAFF. CDR3 DNA: TGTGCCAGCAGCTTAGATCCGGGCACTGAAGCTTTCTTT.

V is TRBV19 and J is TRBJ2-1; tentative D call: TRBD2 (5 bases). V lost 7 bases to trimming and J lost 2 bases, with 9 bases between them. Germline loops: CDR1 LNHDA, CDR2 SQIVND (reference sequence). The CDR3 runs 13 residues. The CDR3 nucleotides are TGTGCCAGTACCGGGGTAACCTACAATGAGCAGTTCTTC. Translating gives CASTGVTYNEQFF.

The chain links TRBV9 to TRBJ2-2, with TRBD2 matching over 11 bases. Germline V gives CDR1 SGDLS, CDR2 YYNGEE. V was clipped by 0 bases and J by 4 bases; unmatched bases: 8. The length of the CDR3 is 18 residues. The DNA of the CDR3 is TGTGCCAGCAGCGTAGGGGTTAGCGGGAGGGCGAGCACCGGGGAGCTGTTTTTT. Protein: CASSVGVSGRASTGELFF. Full variable domain (rest looked up from reference TRBV9 and TRBJ2-2): DSGVTQTPKHLITATGQRVTLRCSPRSGDLSVYWYQQSLDQGLQFLIQYYNGEERAKGNILERFSAQQFPDLHSELNLSSLELGDSALYFCASSVGVSGRASTGELFFGEGSRLTVL.

The chain recombines TRBV2 with TRBJ2-2; 8 bases fit TRBD1. This CDR3 contains 17 residues. J gave up 3 bases and V 4 bases, and 10 bases lay outside the gene matches. Germline-derived CDR1 and CDR2 are SNHLY and FYNNEI. DNA for the CDR3: TGTGCCAGCAGTGGGGACCGGGACAGGTGGGACACCGGGGAGCTGTTTTTT. This translates into CASSGDRDRWDTGELFF.

Turning to this clone: This CDR3 is also generated by other DNA sequences in the sample. The gene calls are TRBV28 and TRBJ2-7; D is possibly TRBD1 (5 bases). This CDR3 spans 14 amino acids. CDR1 and CDR2 from the germline V gene are MDHEN and SYDVKM. Trimming shortened V by 3 bases and J by 2 bases, and 11 bases separated the two germline ends. The CDR3 region is CASSFVAGTYEQYF. CDR3 DNA: TGTGCCAGCAGTTTTGTTGCAGGGACCTACGAGCAGTACTTC.

V and J are TRBV7-3 and TRBJ1-2; no clear D. The CDR3 sequence is 13 residues long. Trimming shortened V by 1 base and J by 5 bases, and 8 bases separated the two germline ends. From germline, CDR1 is SGHTA and CDR2 FQGTGA. The CDR3: CASSLNSLYGYTF. The CDR3 DNA sequence: TGTGCCAGCAGCTTAAACAGCCTATATGGCTACACCTTC.

This clone has only one observation. The gene calls are TRBV13 and TRBJ1-1; 8 nucleotides match TRBD1. V lost 6 bases, J lost 2 bases, and 8 bases stayed unmatched. The CDR3 extends over 15 amino acids. CDR1 and CDR2 from the germline V gene are PRHDT and FYEKMQ (reference sequence). CDR3: CASSYTGQGNTEAFF. CDR3 bases: TGTGCCAGCAGTTATACAGGACAGGGAAACACTGAAGCTTTCTTT.

The rearrangement uses TRBV7-9 and TRBJ2-3; D is perhaps TRBD1 or TRBD2 (6 bases each). V lost 4 bases to trimming and J lost 3 bases, with 17 bases between them. The CDR3 runs 16 residues. Germline V lookup: CDR1 SEHNR, CDR2 FQNEAQ (reference sequence). CDR3 residues: CASSSTGRGLTDTQYF. The CDR3 DNA is TGTGCCAGCAGCTCCACGGGACGGGGGCTTACAGATACGCAGTATTTT.

This chain links TRBV9 with TRBJ2-3; D gene uncertain. Trimming removed 1 base at V and 8 bases at J, with 14 bases between. This CDR3 has 14 amino acids. Germline V CDR1 and CDR2: SGDLS, YYNGEE. The CDR3 loop reads CASSVQSPLGTQYF. The DNA for the CDR3 is TGTGCCAGCAGCGTACAAAGCCCCCTGGGTACGCAGTATTTT.

The rearrangement links TRBV25-1 to TRBJ2-6, with no clear D. The CDR3 spans 17 residues. Germline values: CDR1 MGHDK, CDR2 SYGVNS. Between the trimmed V and J ends, which lost 3 bases and 4 bases, there was a span of 16 bases. CDR3 DNA: TGTGCCAGCAGTGATCCCCCGGGCTATTACGGGGCCAACGTCCTGACTTTC. Translating it yields CASSDPPGYYGANVLTF.

This chain links TRBV10-2 with TRBJ2-2; TRBD2 is a possible D gene (6 bases). The CDR3 is 16 residues long. V was cut by 6 bases and J by 6 bases, with 20 bases left in between. Germline V gives CDR1 WSHSY, CDR2 SAAADI. CDR3 protein: CASRRYGGKVAGELFF. Here the CDR3 DNA reads TGCGCCAGCAGGCGATACGGGGGAAAGGTAGCCGGGGAGCTGTTTTTT.

The chain combines TRBV6-6 with TRBJ1-4; D gene unclear. Germline V gene data show CDR1 as MNHNY and CDR2 as SVGAGI (reference sequence). The CDR3 contains 16 residues. Trimming pared 2 bases from V and 8 bases from J, leaving 18 bases between. Here the CDR3 DNA reads TGTGCCAGCAGTTACGGAGGAGGGAAAGGAGAAGAAAAACTGTTTTTT. It yields the protein CASSYGGGKGEEKLFF.

In regard to this clone: The same CDR3 arises from other DNA sequences in this sample as well. The chain joins TRBV28 to TRBJ1-5, with D perhaps matching TRBD1 (5 bases). This CDR3 spans 12 amino acids. The V gene's germline CDR1 is MDHEN and CDR2 SYDVKM. The V and J ends lost 5 bases and 5 bases respectively, with 7 bases between them. The CDR3 sequence: CASSQGYQPQHF. The CDR3 bases are TGTGCCAGCAGTCAGGGTTATCAGCCCCAGCATTTT.

V gene TRBV28 combines with J gene TRBJ1-5; D gene ambiguous. V lost 5 bases to trimming and J lost 7 bases, with 6 bases between them. CDR1 and CDR2 from the germline V gene are MDHEN and SYDVKM. The CDR3 length is 11 residues. The CDR3 is CASSPGQPQHF. The CDR3 nucleotides are TGTGCCAGCAGTCCGGGGCAGCCCCAGCATTTT.

As for this clone: Because it lacks the conserved phenylalanine or tryptophan at the end, this CDR3 is likely a read error. This rearrangement joins TRBV4-1 to TRBJ1-2, with D possibly TRBD1 on 5 matching bases. The CDR3 loop spans 12 amino acids. CDR1 and CDR2 from the germline V gene are MGHRA and YSYEKL. Between the trimmed V and J ends, which lost 2 bases and 4 bases, there was a span of 5 bases. The CDR3 here is CASSQTGYGYTL. In DNA form, the CDR3 reads TGCGCCAGCAGCCAAACAGGCTATGGCTACACCCTC.

CDR3 sequence reads: CASRYSGTISYEQYF. DNA for the CDR3: TGTGCCAGCAGGTATTCCGGGACAATCTCCTACGAGCAGTACTTC. This rearrangement joins TRBV6-6 to TRBJ2-7; perhaps TRBD1 as D (6 bases). Germline V gene sequence: CDR1 MNHNY, CDR2 SVGAGI (reference sequence). The CDR3 is made up of 15 amino acids. V gave up 6 bases and J gave up 0 bases, with 15 bases separating them.

This chain joins TRBV7-8 and TRBJ2-3, with TRBD1 matching 7 bases. Per the germline V gene, CDR1 is SGHVS and CDR2 is FQNEAQ. The CDR3 spans 13 residues. J lost 8 bases, V lost 5 bases, and 7 bases had no gene match. Here the CDR3 reads CASSDPSGGTQYF. The CDR3 coding sequence is TGTGCCAGCAGCGACCCATCAGGGGGTACGCAGTATTTT.

The genes are TRBV5-1 and TRBJ2-6; a possible D gene is TRBD2 (6 bases). The CDR3 spans 19 residues. CDR1 SGHRS and CDR2 YFSETQ come from the germline V gene. Trimming took 4 bases from V and 1 from J, leaving 21 bases between them. The CDR3 DNA sequence: TGCGCCAGCAGCCCAGACATAGGGACTGCTTCTTCTGGGGCCAACGTCCTGACTTTC. Its translation is CASSPDIGTASSGANVLTF.

The chain carries TRBV28 and TRBJ2-2; 8 bases align to TRBD2. CDR3 size: 17 residues. Germline V CDR1 and CDR2: MDHEN, SYDVKM. Unmatched junction bases numbered 8, after V lost 5 bases and J lost 0 bases. The DNA of the CDR3 is TGTGCCAGCAGTCAACCGGGAGGGAGGACGAACACCGGGGAGCTGTTTTTT. The encoded protein is CASSQPGGRTNTGELFF.

This CDR3 reads CASSFRPGLAGGSEQYF. The CDR3 region has the DNA TGTGCCAGCAGCTTCCGGCCGGGACTAGCGGGTGGATCCGAGCAGTACTTC. The rearrangement links TRBV7-2 to TRBJ2-7, with 12 bases fitting TRBD2. With 3 bases clipped from V and 6 bases from J, the junction kept 12 bases outside the gene matches. Germline V gene data show CDR1 as SGHTA and CDR2 as FQGNSA. The CDR3 runs to 17 residues.

This chain uses TRBV7-3 with TRBJ2-3, with 10 bases lining up with TRBD2. Looked up from germline, CDR1 is SGHTA and CDR2 is FQGTGA. The V gene end was trimmed by 1 base and the J gene end by 5 bases; junction bases not matched to a gene: 6. The CDR3 contains 16 residues. CDR3 sequence reads: CASSLIPTSGRDTQYF. The DNA for the CDR3 is TGTGCCAGCAGCTTAATCCCGACTAGCGGGCGAGATACGCAGTATTTT.